The TCR beta chain described here comes from a study of cytomegalovirus exposure and HLA in healthy donors. V was trimmed by 3 bases and J by 1 base, leaving 13 bases between them. The CDR3 extends over 16 amino acids. CDR1 is SGHNT and CDR2 is YYREEE in the germline V gene (reference sequence). Data came from immunoSEQ multiplex PCR; TCRdb stores just in-frame clones and leaves some out. The sample holds 90,000 to 150,000 clones, approximately 81% seen once. Material for sequencing was PBMCs. The rearrangement joins TRBV5-4 to TRBJ1-4, with D uncertain. The sequence came from a woman under 40 in good health and CMV-seronegative. CDR3 bases: TGTGCCAGCAGCTCTAAAACCGGGAGAACTAATGAAAAACTGTTTTTT. As protein: CASSSKTGRTNEKLFF.